Below are 21 T cell receptor beta chains sequenced from a single sample in a study of a mutant IDH1 vaccine in newly diagnosed glioma (dated by TCRdb to about 2021). The time point label for this specimen denotes: baseline, week 1 (first vaccination visit). The intended sense of this specimen's treatment or condition label: pre-vaccination baseline after standard-of-care therapy. The library was generated by the immunoSEQ multiplex PCR assay. The immuneACCESS repertoire file appears here via TCRdb, limited to in-frame rearrangements. These files lack a portion of the clones; in checked studies, under half of the deficit traces to unresolved V genes, and the cause of the others is not known. This sample lists tens of thousands of clones; about four fifths were detected once. The leading ten clones occupy approximately 7% of the sample. The sequenced sample was PBMCs, obtained from a glioma patient treated with radiotherapy, temozolomide or both. The receptors here all came from a woman aged 45-65 years with glioma.

J is TRBJ2-5 and V is TRBV9; D might be TRBD2 (5 bases). CDR3 length: 15 residues. The V gene lost 0 bases and the J gene lost 4 bases, with 13 bases spanning the gap. Germline V gene data show CDR1 as SGDLS and CDR2 as YYNGEE. This CDR3 reads CASSVANSAGETQYF. CDR3 DNA sequence: TGTGCCAGCAGCGTAGCGAATAGCGCAGGAGAGACCCAGTACTTC.

The CDR3 spells CASRRGGSSGNTIYF. CDR3 nucleotide sequence: TGTGCCAGCAGAAGGGGGGGAAGCTCTGGAAACACCATATATTTT. The V gene is TRBV6-5, the J gene TRBJ1-3; weak D call: TRBD1 (6 bases). Trimming stripped 6 bases from V and 0 bases from J, with 12 bases between. Germline V gives CDR1 MNHEY, CDR2 SVGAGI. CDR3 length: 15 amino acids.

The rearrangement joins TRBV6-6 to TRBJ1-6; D remains ambiguous. The germline CDR1 and CDR2 sequences are MNHNY and SVGAGI (reference sequence). CDR3 length: 15 amino acids. Deletions cut 7 bases from V and 0 bases from J, with 10 bases between. CDR3 DNA: TGTGCCAGCACGCCGGGTAGCTCCTATAATTCACCCCTCCACTTT. This codes for CASTPGSSYNSPLHF.

The V and J genes are TRBV6-6 and TRBJ1-4, with 7 nucleotides matching TRBD1. Trimming cost V 5 bases and J 0 bases; bases outside gene matches: 3. CDR1 and CDR2 from the germline V gene are MNHNY and SVGAGI (reference sequence). The CDR3 is 15 amino acids. The CDR3 DNA follows: TGTGCCAGCAGTAACCAGGGGGCAACTAATGAAAAACTGTTTTTT. Translated, it gives CASSNQGATNEKLFF.

The genes are TRBV14 and TRBJ1-2; 8 bases map to TRBD1. The CDR3 contains 15 residues. J lost 2 bases, V lost 2 bases, and 4 bases had no gene match. Germline CDR1 SGHDN, CDR2 FVKESK. The CDR3 loop reads CASSQIGQGNYGYTF. CDR3 coding DNA: TGTGCCAGCAGCCAAATAGGACAGGGAAACTATGGCTACACCTTC.

V usage is TRBV4-3 and J usage is TRBJ2-7; a weak D match, TRBD2 (5 bases). V shed 0 bases and J shed 0 bases, with 21 bases lying between them. Germline lookup yields CDR1 LGHNA and CDR2 YSLEER. The CDR3 is 19 amino acids. The CDR3 is CASSQDPGNWARSSYEQYF. The CDR3 coding sequence is TGCGCCAGCAGCCAAGATCCCGGGAACTGGGCACGAAGCTCCTACGAGCAGTACTTC.

V is TRBV4-3 and J is TRBJ2-1; D perhaps matches TRBD1 (6 bases). V was pared by 1 base and J by 8 bases, with 18 bases between. The germline gives CDR1 LGHNA, CDR2 YSLEER. This CDR3 is 16 amino acids long. CDR3 sequence reads: CASSQGTAIRGDEQFF. The CDR3 DNA is TGCGCCAGCAGCCAAGGAACGGCTATCAGGGGCGATGAGCAGTTCTTC.

This rearrangement joins TRBV27 to TRBJ2-7; perhaps TRBD1 as D (6 bases). Trimming stripped 3 bases from V and 0 bases from J, with 9 bases between. The germline V gene encodes CDR1 MNHEY and CDR2 SMNVEV (reference sequence). CDR3 length equals 14 residues. The chain's CDR3 is CASSFGQSSYEQYF. The CDR3 DNA reads TGTGCCAGCAGTTTTGGACAGAGCTCCTACGAGCAGTACTTC.

V gene TRBV6-5 combines with J gene TRBJ1-2, with TRBD1 identical over 7 bases. Germline lookup yields CDR1 MNHEY and CDR2 SVGAGI. The CDR3 extends over 11 amino acids. The ends lost 5 bases at V and 9 bases at J; junction bases unmatched: 3. CDR3 sequence (DNA): TGTGCCAGCAGTCCAGGGGGGAGCTACACCTTC. This codes for CASSPGGSYTF.

The chain carries TRBV6-1 and TRBJ1-2; 7 bases are shared with TRBD1. Germline CDR1 reads MNHNS; CDR2 reads SASEGT. This CDR3 spans 14 amino acids. The J segment lost 8 bases and the V segment lost 7 bases, leaving 13 bases of the junction unmatched. The chain's CDR3 is CASKGQADLWGYTF. Written as DNA, the CDR3 is TGTGCCAGCAAAGGACAGGCGGACCTATGGGGCTACACCTTC.

CDR3 sequence reads: CASSYKSAGDYGYTF. The CDR3 DNA follows: TGTGCCAGCAGTTACAAGTCGGCAGGGGACTATGGCTACACCTTC. The chain is built from TRBV6-5 and TRBJ1-2, with a weak D call TRBD1 (6 bases). The CDR3 covers 15 residues. Germline loops: CDR1 MNHEY, CDR2 SVGAGI. The ends were cut back, 2 bases at V and 3 bases at J, with 13 bases in the middle.

This chain links TRBV13 with TRBJ2-3; no firm D call. This CDR3 comprises 15 residues. From germline, CDR1 is PRHDT and CDR2 FYEKMQ (reference sequence). V dropped 0 bases and J dropped 8 bases, with 15 bases sitting between them. The CDR3 DNA reads as TGTGCCAGCAGCTTAGGGGGCCCTATAATTACTACGCAGTATTTT. Its translation is CASSLGGPIITTQYF.

The chain has TRBV4-3 and TRBJ1-4; tentatively, D is TRBD1 (5 bases). The V and J ends lost 2 bases and 2 bases respectively, with 9 bases between them. The CDR3 is 15 residues long. Germline V gene sequence: CDR1 LGHNA, CDR2 YSLEER. This chain's CDR3 is CASSQWGGTNEKLFF. The CDR3 coding sequence is TGCGCCAGCAGCCAATGGGGGGGGACTAATGAAAAACTGTTTTTT.

The gene calls are TRBV19 and TRBJ1-5; possible D gene TRBD1, 6 bases. V lost 5 bases to trimming and J lost 5 bases, with 13 bases between them. Germline-derived CDR1 and CDR2 are LNHDA and SQIVND (reference sequence). The CDR3 is 14 amino acids. CDR3 DNA: TGTGCCAGTAGTGCGGGGGGCCCGGATCAGCCCCAGCATTTT. It specifies CASSAGGPDQPQHF.

This chain links TRBV11-3 with TRBJ1-2; D ambiguous. V lost 1 base and J 0 bases, leaving 18 bases between the germline ends. The germline V gene encodes CDR1 SGHNT and CDR2 YENEEA. The CDR3 is 18 amino acids. The CDR3 DNA sequence: TGTGCCAGCAGCTTAGGGGCCCAGAGCGGTACCCCTAACTATGGCTACACCTTC. Translation: CASSLGAQSGTPNYGYTF.

In this sample, this clone turned up once. V usage is TRBV5-4 and J usage is TRBJ1-2; tentative D call: TRBD1 (6 bases). Per the germline V gene, CDR1 is SGHNT and CDR2 is YYREEE (reference sequence). The V end lost 0 bases, the J end lost 2 bases, and 8 bases lay between the germline ends. CDR3 length: 14 residues. In DNA, the CDR3 is TGTGCCAGCAGCTTGGCCACAGGGAACTATGGCTACACCTTC. Its translation: CASSLATGNYGYTF.

DNA for the CDR3: TGCGCCAGCAGCTTGGAACCTAGCGGGACCAATGAGCAGTTCTTC. Amino acids: CASSLEPSGTNEQFF. The chain employs TRBV5-1 and TRBJ2-1, with 9 bases lining up with TRBD2. From germline, CDR1 is SGHRS and CDR2 YFSETQ. There are 15 residues in the CDR3. Unmatched junction bases numbered 4, after V lost 0 bases and J lost 6 bases.

This rearrangement joins TRBV6-6 to TRBJ1-4; D call uncertain. This CDR3 region has 15 residues. Trimming cost V 5 bases and J 0 bases, with 10 bases left between them. Germline V lookup: CDR1 MNHNY, CDR2 SVGAGI (reference sequence). CDR3: CASSQTRTTNEKLFF. The CDR3 DNA sequence: TGTGCCAGCAGTCAAACCCGGACAACTAATGAAAAACTGTTTTTT.

The gene calls are TRBV15 and TRBJ2-7; tentative D call: TRBD1 (5 bases). The V and J ends lost 0 bases and 4 bases respectively, with 10 bases between them. The CDR3 covers 14 residues. Germline V lookup: CDR1 LNHNV, CDR2 YYDKDF (reference sequence). DNA of the CDR3: TGTGCCACCAGCAGAGACAGGGTTAATTACGAGCAGTACTTC. This gives the protein CATSRDRVNYEQYF. Supplemented by reference TRBV15 and TRBJ2-7, the full variable domain reads DAMVIQNPRYQVTQFGKPVTLSCSQTLNHNVMYWYQQKSSQAPKLLFHYYDKDFNNEADTPDNFQSRRPNTSFCFLDIRSPGLGDTAMYLCATSRDRVNYEQYFGPGTRLTVT.

The gene calls are TRBV2 and TRBJ2-7; D uncertain. The V gene lost 4 bases and the J gene lost 5 bases, with 15 bases spanning the gap. This CDR3 is built from 14 residues. CDR1 is SNHLY, CDR2 FYNNEI, per germline. The CDR3 nucleotides read TGTGCCAGCAGTGGGCAGCCGCGGATCAACGAGCAGTACTTC. Translation: CASSGQPRINEQYF.

The chain has TRBV7-6 and TRBJ2-7, with D perhaps assigned TRBD1 or TRBD2 (5 bases each). The germline V and J ends were trimmed by 4 bases and 0 bases, with 10 bases remaining between them. Germline loops: CDR1 SGHVS, CDR2 FNYEAQ. The CDR3 runs 14 residues. This chain's CDR3 is CASSSSGSSYEQYF. The CDR3 nucleotides read TGTGCCAGCAGCTCGTCAGGGAGCTCCTACGAGCAGTACTTC.